This T cell receptor (beta chain) was identified in a study of OX40 agonist ivuxolimab in advanced cancers. Whole-study findings and limits: Patients who responded partially at 0.1-3.0 mg/kg showed clonal expansion ranking among the lowest.

Trimming pared 5 bases from V and 5 bases from J, leaving 16 bases between. Germline V gene sequence: CDR1 SGHVS, CDR2 FNYEAQ. The CDR3 covers 15 residues. This table comes from immunoSEQ multiplex PCR, and its TCRdb copy is limited to in-frame clones, with some not included. The sample contains under 30,000 clones, over 90% of which appear only once. Regarding this clone: The antigen is not known.

V gene TRBV7-6 combines with J gene TRBJ2-1; possibly TRBD1 for D (6 bases). This TCR derives from an adult with an advanced solid tumor such as melanoma, head and neck, liver or kidney cancer. Sequencing used CD4+ or CD8+ T cells sorted from blood, obtained in a trial of the OX40 agonist ivuxolimab. The CDR3 spells CASSGAGVKDNEQFF. The CDR3 nucleotides read TGTGCCAGCAGCGGGGCAGGGGTCAAGGACAATGAGCAGTTCTTC.